These 11 T cell receptor beta chains were sequenced from one sample in a study of blood T cell repertoires in COVID-19. Sequencing used immunoSEQ multiplex PCR; TCRdb keeps in-frame clones, though not all of them. The data show roughly 310,000 clones, more than 75% seen once. Sequenced sample: peripheral blood. The receptors were sampled from a woman in her forties or fifties with active or convalescent COVID-19.

The chain joins TRBV2 to TRBJ2-3; 7 positions match TRBD2. The CDR3 sequence is 13 residues long. V lost 9 bases and J lost 4; bases outside the gene matches: 7. The germline V gene has CDR1 SNHLY and CDR2 FYNNEI. CDR3 sequence reads: CASGRERADTQYF. Written as DNA, the CDR3 is TGTGCCAGTGGGAGGGAGCGGGCAGATACGCAGTATTTT.

The gene calls are TRBV3-1 (or the pseudogene TRBV3-2) and TRBJ2-1, with a tentative D call TRBD2 (6 bases). The CDR3 is 16 residues long. V gave up 1 base and J gave up 5 bases, with 15 bases separating them. The germline CDR1 and CDR2 sequences are LGHDT and YNNKEL (reference sequence). The CDR3 reads CASSQVEGGNNNEQFF. CDR3 bases: TGTGCCAGCAGCCAAGTCGAGGGCGGGAATAACAATGAGCAGTTCTTC.

The genes are TRBV28 and TRBJ2-1; 8 nucleotides line up with TRBD2. The CDR3 is made up of 15 amino acids. Germline-derived CDR1 and CDR2 are MDHEN and SYDVKM. V shed 4 bases, J shed 4 bases, and the junction held 6 bases outside the gene matches. The CDR3 loop is CASSWTAGVYNEQFF. The CDR3 DNA reads as TGTGCCAGCAGTTGGACAGCGGGAGTTTACAATGAGCAGTTCTTC.

This clone was counted once. The V gene is TRBV4-3, the J gene TRBJ2-7, with unresolved D. From germline, CDR1 is LGHNA and CDR2 YSLEER. This CDR3 spans 13 amino acids. V was clipped by 0 bases and J by 5 bases, with 8 bases between them. DNA for the CDR3: TGCGCCAGCAGCCAAGATCTTATTGACGAGCAGTACTTC. This gives the protein CASSQDLIDEQYF.

The V gene is TRBV6-6, the J gene TRBJ1-1; D unresolved. The V and J ends lost 4 bases and 5 bases respectively, with 8 bases between them. The CDR3 is 12 amino acids. Per the germline V gene, CDR1 is MNHNY and CDR2 is SVGAGI (reference sequence). CDR3 region: CASSSGGTEAFF. Here the CDR3 DNA reads TGTGCCAGCAGTTCAGGTGGGACTGAAGCTTTCTTT.

V and J are TRBV7-8 and TRBJ2-7; TRBD2 matches at 7 bases. The CDR3 spans 14 residues. V trimming: 5 bases; J trimming: 3 bases; junction bases outside the gene matches: 7. Germline V gene sequence: CDR1 SGHVS, CDR2 FQNEAQ. Written as DNA, the CDR3 is TGTGCCAGCAGCCCATGGGGGGGTGACTACGAGCAGTACTTC. It is translated as CASSPWGGDYEQYF.

The chain combines TRBV5-4 with TRBJ2-3, with TRBD2 matching 8 bases. V was clipped by 0 bases and J by 1 base; unmatched bases: 10. This CDR3 spans 18 amino acids. Looked up from germline, CDR1 is SGHNT and CDR2 is YYREEE (reference sequence). This CDR3 reads CASSLARSGRRGTDTQYF. CDR3 sequence (DNA): TGTGCCAGCAGCTTGGCCAGGAGCGGGAGAAGAGGCACAGATACGCAGTATTTT.

The rearrangement joins TRBV3-1 (or the pseudogene TRBV3-2) to TRBJ1-6; D might be TRBD1 (5 bases). This CDR3 region has 15 residues. The germline V and J ends were trimmed by 2 bases and 8 bases, with 13 bases remaining between them. Germline V gene lookup returns CDR1 LGHDT and CDR2 YNNKEL (reference sequence). The CDR3 is CASSQTPGNDSPLHF. In nucleotides, the CDR3 is TGTGCCAGCAGCCAAACCCCAGGGAACGATTCACCCCTCCACTTT.

This clone came up once. This chain joins TRBV6-5 and TRBJ2-1, with 7 bases aligning to TRBD2. J was trimmed by 4 bases and V by 7 bases; bases with no gene match: 4. Germline V lookup: CDR1 MNHEY, CDR2 SVGAGI. The CDR3 is made up of 13 amino acids. The CDR3 reads CASMGGGYNEQFF. The CDR3 coding sequence is TGTGCCAGCATGGGGGGAGGGTACAATGAGCAGTTCTTC.

This chain joins TRBV12-1 and TRBJ2-7; the table names TRBD2, a call not compared with the DNA. TRBV12-1 has pseudogene status. CDR3 length: 17 residues. CDR3 loop: CASSSIRPGLHTYEQYF. The CDR3 region has the DNA TGTGCCAGCAGCTCCATCCGCCCGGGACTGCACACCTACGAGCAGTACTTC.

The chain combines TRBV13 with TRBJ2-5, with 10 bases matching TRBD1. The germline V gene encodes CDR1 PRHDT and CDR2 FYEKMQ (reference sequence). The junction had 4 bases not matched to a gene; V was cut back by 5 bases and J by 4 bases. CDR3 length: 14 residues. CDR3 DNA sequence: TGTGCCAGCAGCCCACGGACAGGGGGAGAGACCCAGTACTTC. The encoded protein is CASSPRTGGETQYF.